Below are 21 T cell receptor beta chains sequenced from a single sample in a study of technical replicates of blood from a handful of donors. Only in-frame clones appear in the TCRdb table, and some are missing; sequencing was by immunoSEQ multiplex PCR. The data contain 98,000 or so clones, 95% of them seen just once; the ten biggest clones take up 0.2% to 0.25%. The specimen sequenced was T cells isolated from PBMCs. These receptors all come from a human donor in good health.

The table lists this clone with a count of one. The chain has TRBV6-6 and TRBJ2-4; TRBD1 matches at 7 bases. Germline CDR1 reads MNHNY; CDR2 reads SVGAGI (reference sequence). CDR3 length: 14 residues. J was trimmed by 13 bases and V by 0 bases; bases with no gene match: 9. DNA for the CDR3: TGTGCCAGCAGTTACTCCAAAGGGGGCCATGGCCAGTACTTC. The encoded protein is CASSYSKGGHGQYF.

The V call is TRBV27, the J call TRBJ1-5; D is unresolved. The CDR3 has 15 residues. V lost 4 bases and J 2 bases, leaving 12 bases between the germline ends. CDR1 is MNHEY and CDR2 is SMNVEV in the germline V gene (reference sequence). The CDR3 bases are TGTGCCAGCAGTTGGGAGGGATCAGGCAATCAGCCCCAGCATTTT. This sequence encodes CASSWEGSGNQPQHF.

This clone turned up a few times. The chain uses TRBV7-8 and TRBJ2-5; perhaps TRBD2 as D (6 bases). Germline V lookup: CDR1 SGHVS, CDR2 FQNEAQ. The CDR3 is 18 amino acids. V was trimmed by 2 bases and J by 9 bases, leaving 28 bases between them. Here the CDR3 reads CASSLRGGGETFGRSQYF. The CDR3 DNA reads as TGTGCCAGCAGCTTAAGAGGCGGCGGGGAAACCTTCGGGCGGTCCCAGTACTTC.

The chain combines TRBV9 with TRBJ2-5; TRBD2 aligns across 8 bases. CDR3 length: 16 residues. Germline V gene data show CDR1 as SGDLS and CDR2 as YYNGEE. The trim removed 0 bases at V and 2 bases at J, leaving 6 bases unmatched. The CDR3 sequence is CASSVVGLAGQETQYF. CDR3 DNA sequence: TGTGCCAGCAGCGTAGTCGGACTAGCAGGACAAGAGACCCAGTACTTC.

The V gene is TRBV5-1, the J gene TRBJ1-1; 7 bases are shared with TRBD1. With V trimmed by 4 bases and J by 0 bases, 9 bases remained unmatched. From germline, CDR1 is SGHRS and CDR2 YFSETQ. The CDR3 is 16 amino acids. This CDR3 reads CASSPRQGGMNTEAFF. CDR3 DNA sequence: TGCGCCAGCAGCCCCCGACAGGGCGGCATGAACACTGAAGCTTTCTTT.

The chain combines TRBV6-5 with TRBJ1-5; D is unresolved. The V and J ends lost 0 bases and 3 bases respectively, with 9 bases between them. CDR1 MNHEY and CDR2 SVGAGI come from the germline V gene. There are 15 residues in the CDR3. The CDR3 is CASSYSAGNNQPQHF. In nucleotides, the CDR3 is TGTGCCAGCAGTTACTCTGCGGGCAACAATCAGCCCCAGCATTTT.

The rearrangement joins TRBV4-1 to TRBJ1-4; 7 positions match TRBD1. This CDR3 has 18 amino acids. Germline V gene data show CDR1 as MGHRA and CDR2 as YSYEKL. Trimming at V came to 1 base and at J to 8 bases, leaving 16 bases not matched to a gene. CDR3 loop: CASSQGPMIQGIKEKLFF. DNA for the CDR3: TGCGCCAGCAGCCAAGGTCCGATGATACAGGGGATAAAGGAAAAACTGTTTTTT.

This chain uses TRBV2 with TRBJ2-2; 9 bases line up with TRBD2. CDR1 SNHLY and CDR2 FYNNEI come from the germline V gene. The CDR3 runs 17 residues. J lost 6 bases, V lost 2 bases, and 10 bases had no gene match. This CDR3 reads CASSEFIAGGSAGELFF. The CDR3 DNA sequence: TGTGCCAGCAGTGAATTTATTGCGGGGGGGTCCGCCGGGGAGCTGTTTTTT.

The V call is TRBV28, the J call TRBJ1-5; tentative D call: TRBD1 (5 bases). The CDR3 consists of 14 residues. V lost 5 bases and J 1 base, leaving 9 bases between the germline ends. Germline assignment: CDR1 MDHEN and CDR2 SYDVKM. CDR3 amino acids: CASSRRGSNQPQHF. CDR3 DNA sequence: TGTGCCAGCAGTCGCCGGGGGAGCAATCAGCCCCAGCATTTT.

The CDR3 loop reads CASSDSLGANYGYTF. For the CDR3, the DNA is TGTGCCAGCAGTGACAGCTTGGGAGCTAACTATGGCTACACCTTC. The rearrangement uses TRBV6-1 and TRBJ1-2; no clear D. The CDR3 covers 15 residues. Germline CDR1 and CDR2: MNHNS and SASEGT. V shed 3 bases and J shed 0 bases, with 11 bases lying between them.

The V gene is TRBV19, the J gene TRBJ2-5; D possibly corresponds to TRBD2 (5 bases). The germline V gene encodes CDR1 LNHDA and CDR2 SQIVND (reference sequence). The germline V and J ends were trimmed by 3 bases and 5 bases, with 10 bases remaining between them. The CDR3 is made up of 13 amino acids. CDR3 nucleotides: TGTGCCAGTAGTATGTTACTAGAGGAGACCCAGTACTTC. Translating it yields CASSMLLEETQYF.

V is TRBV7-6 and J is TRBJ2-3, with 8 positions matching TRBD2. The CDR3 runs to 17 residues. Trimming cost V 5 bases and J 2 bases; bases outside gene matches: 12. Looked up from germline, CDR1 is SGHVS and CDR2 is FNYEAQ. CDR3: CASSPRPGGQNTDTQYF. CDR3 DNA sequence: TGTGCCAGCAGCCCCCGGCCGGGGGGGCAAAACACAGATACGCAGTATTTT.

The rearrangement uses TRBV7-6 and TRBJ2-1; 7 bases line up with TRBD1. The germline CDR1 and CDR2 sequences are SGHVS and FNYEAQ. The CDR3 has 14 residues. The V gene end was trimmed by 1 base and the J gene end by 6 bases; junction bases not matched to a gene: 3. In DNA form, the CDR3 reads TGTGCCAGCAGCTTAGACAGGGGTACCAATGAGCAGTTCTTC. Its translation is CASSLDRGTNEQFF.

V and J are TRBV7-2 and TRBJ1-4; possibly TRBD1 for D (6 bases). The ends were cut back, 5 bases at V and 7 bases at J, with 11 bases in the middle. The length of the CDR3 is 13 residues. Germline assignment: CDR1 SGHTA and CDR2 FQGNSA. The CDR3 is CASSPRTVEKLFF. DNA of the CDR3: TGTGCCAGCAGCCCCCGGACAGTTGAAAAACTGTTTTTT.

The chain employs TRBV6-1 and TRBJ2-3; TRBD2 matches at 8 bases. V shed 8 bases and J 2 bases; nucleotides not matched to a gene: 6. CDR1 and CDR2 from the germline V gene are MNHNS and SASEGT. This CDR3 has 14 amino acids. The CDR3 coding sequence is TGTGCCAGCCGAATAGCGGGATACACAGATACGCAGTATTTT. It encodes CASRIAGYTDTQYF.

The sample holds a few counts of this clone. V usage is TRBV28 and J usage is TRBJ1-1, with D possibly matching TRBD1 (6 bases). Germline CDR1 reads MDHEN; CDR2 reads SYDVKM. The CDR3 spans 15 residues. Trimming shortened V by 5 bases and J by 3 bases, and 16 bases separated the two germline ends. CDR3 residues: CASSIWTARDTEAFF. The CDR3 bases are TGTGCCAGCAGTATCTGGACAGCACGGGACACTGAAGCTTTCTTT.

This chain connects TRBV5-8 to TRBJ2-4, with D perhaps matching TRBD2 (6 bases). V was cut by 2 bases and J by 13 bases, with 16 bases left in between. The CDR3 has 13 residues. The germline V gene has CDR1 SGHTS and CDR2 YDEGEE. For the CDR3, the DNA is TGTGCCAGCAGCTTTGCGGGGCAGGGAAGACAGTACTTC. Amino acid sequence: CASSFAGQGRQYF.

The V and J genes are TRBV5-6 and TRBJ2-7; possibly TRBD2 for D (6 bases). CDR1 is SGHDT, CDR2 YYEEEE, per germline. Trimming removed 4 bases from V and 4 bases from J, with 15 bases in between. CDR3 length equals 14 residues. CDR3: CASSLRLVGYEQYF. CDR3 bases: TGTGCCAGCAGCCTGAGACTAGTTGGGTACGAGCAGTACTTC. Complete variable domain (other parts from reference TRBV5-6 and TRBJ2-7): DAGVTQSPTHLIKTRGQQVTLRCSPKSGHDTVSWYQQALGQGPQFIFQYYEEEERQRGNFPDRFSGHQFPNYSSELNVNALLLGDSALYLCASSLRLVGYEQYFGPGTRLTVT.

As DNA, the CDR3 is TGTGCCAGCAGCTTACGCGGGGGACTAGCCGTTCGTACCTACGAGCAGTACTTC. Translating it yields CASSLRGGLAVRTYEQYF. The chain couples TRBV7-2 to TRBJ2-7, with 9 positions matching TRBD2. CDR1 and CDR2 from the germline V gene are SGHTA and FQGNSA. The CDR3 length is 18 residues. J lost 2 bases, V lost 2 bases, and 13 bases had no gene match.

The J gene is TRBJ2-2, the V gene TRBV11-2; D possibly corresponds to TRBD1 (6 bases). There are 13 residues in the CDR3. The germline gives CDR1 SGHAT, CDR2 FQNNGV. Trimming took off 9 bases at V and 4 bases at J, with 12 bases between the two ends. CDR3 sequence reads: CASTGMGTGELFF. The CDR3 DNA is TGTGCCAGTACAGGGATGGGCACCGGGGAGCTGTTTTTT.

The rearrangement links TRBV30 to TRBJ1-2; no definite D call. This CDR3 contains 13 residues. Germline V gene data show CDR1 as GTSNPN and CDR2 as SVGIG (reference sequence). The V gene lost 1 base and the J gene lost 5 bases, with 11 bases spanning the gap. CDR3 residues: CAWSAGRTYGYTF. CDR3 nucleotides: TGTGCCTGGAGTGCCGGACGGACTTATGGCTACACCTTC.